The rows below give T cell receptor beta chains drawn from one sample of a study of regulatory T cells in long-lasting Graves disease. TCRdb passed the multiplex PCR reads through MiXCR, listing each CDR3 protein once. The sample includes around 400,000 distinct CDR3 sequences, over 9.5% of them seen just once. The same sample was also studied in work on T cells in Graves' hyperthyroidism and ophthalmopathy.

The specimen comprised peripheral blood mononuclear cells (PBMCs), sampled at new diagnosis, from a patient treated with antithyroid drugs. These receptors came from a woman aged 18-29 years with Graves disease. CDR3s include the opening cysteine and the closing phenylalanine or tryptophan.

CDR3 protein: CASSDQTGYTF
V gene: TRBV12-3/TRBV12-4
J gene: TRBJ1-2

CDR3 protein: CASPSVLVRPRPGYGYTF
V gene: TRBV2
J gene: TRBJ1-2

CDR3 protein: CSARDPQGPNTGELFF
V gene: TRBV20-1
J gene: TRBJ2-2

CDR3 protein: CAWSVLGTGYNEQFF
V gene: TRBV30
J gene: TRBJ2-1

CDR3 protein: CASSRDYPYEQYF
V gene: TRBV7-2
J gene: TRBJ2-7

CDR3 protein: CASRRGLAGVWSEQFF
V gene: TRBV6-1
J gene: TRBJ2-1

CDR3 protein: CAISEVMSTRQPQHF
V gene: TRBV10-3
J gene: TRBJ1-5

CDR3 protein: CASSPTRSSYNEQFF
V gene: TRBV12-3/TRBV12-4
J gene: TRBJ2-1

CDR3 protein: CASSPGQNNSPLHF
V gene: TRBV18
J gene: TRBJ1-6

CDR3 protein: CASSLPGEKLFF
V gene: TRBV7-6
J gene: TRBJ1-4

CDR3 protein: CAWSRRDSQETQYF
V gene: TRBV30
J gene: TRBJ2-5

CDR3 protein: CASSRDMYTGELFF
V gene: TRBV12-3/TRBV12-4
J gene: TRBJ2-2

CDR3 protein: CASSEGQGANGYTF
V gene: TRBV6-2/TRBV6-3
J gene: TRBJ1-2

CDR3 protein: CASSRRTGRPPDTQYF
V gene: TRBV6-1
J gene: TRBJ2-3

CDR3 protein: CASSSQAGLAVETQYF
V gene: TRBV28
J gene: TRBJ2-5

CDR3 protein: CASSLHSSYEQYF
V gene: TRBV6-1
J gene: TRBJ2-7

CDR3 protein: CAYTGGELTGELFF
V gene: TRBV12-3/TRBV12-4
J gene: TRBJ2-2

CDR3 protein: CASSLEWWVAVRYNEQFF
V gene: TRBV7-2
J gene: TRBJ2-1

CDR3 protein: CASSGSDSGNTIYF
V gene: TRBV12-3/TRBV12-4
J gene: TRBJ1-3

CDR3 protein: CASGLGVIVYEQYF
V gene: TRBV12-5
J gene: TRBJ2-7

CDR3 protein: CASSWEGTSSGYTF
V gene: TRBV5-1
J gene: TRBJ1-2

CDR3 protein: CASSFSSTDTQYF
V gene: TRBV13
J gene: TRBJ2-3